The 6 T cell receptor beta chains reported below all come from one sample, sequenced in a study of blood T cell repertoires in COVID-19 (dated by TCRdb to between 2020 and 2021). Library generation was performed with the immunoSEQ multiplex PCR assay. The immuneACCESS repertoire file appears here via TCRdb, limited to in-frame rearrangements. These files lack a portion of the clones; in checked studies, under half of the deficit traces to unresolved V genes, and the cause of the others is not known. Present in this sample are 200,000 to 250,000 clones, 70% to 90% of which were seen just once. The ten largest clones add up to about 2.5% of the sample. Sequencing was carried out using peripheral blood. These TCRs come from a man aged 25 to 40 with COVID-19, enrolled during active disease.

In its sample, this clone was seen once. The rearrangement links TRBV3-1 (or the pseudogene TRBV3-2) to TRBJ2-1; 9 nucleotides line up with TRBD1. Trimming removed 2 bases from V and 2 bases from J; junction bases left unmatched: 7. The CDR3 covers 17 residues. Per the germline V gene, CDR1 is LGHDT and CDR2 is YNNKEL (reference sequence). CDR3 DNA: TGTGCCAGCAGCCAAATAGACAGGGGGGGGACCTACAATGAGCAGTTCTTC. This encodes CASSQIDRGGTYNEQFF.

This chain uses TRBV2 with TRBJ1-1, with TRBD1 matching over 7 bases. Germline assignment: CDR1 SNHLY and CDR2 FYNNEI. This CDR3 contains 15 residues. With 10 bases clipped from V and 4 bases from J, the junction kept 15 bases outside the gene matches. Written as DNA, the CDR3 is TGTGCCAAACAGGGGCGAACGGGAAGAAGCACTGAAGCTTTCTTT. Protein: CAKQGRTGRSTEAFF.

The V gene is TRBV4-2, the J gene TRBJ2-2, with D uncertain. Trimming took 3 bases from V and 3 from J, leaving 11 bases between them. This CDR3 contains 15 residues. Germline V gene lookup returns CDR1 LGHNA and CDR2 YNFKEQ. CDR3 loop: CASSHYLTDTGELFF. In DNA, the CDR3 is TGTGCCAGCAGCCACTATCTAACAGACACCGGGGAGCTGTTTTTT.

This rearrangement joins TRBV9 to TRBJ2-1; 9 nucleotides align to TRBD1. Germline CDR1 is SGDLS and CDR2 is YYNGEE. The CDR3 extends over 16 amino acids. J gave up 3 bases and V 3 bases, and 7 bases lay outside the gene matches. CDR3 loop: CASSASTGGDYNEQFF. In DNA, the CDR3 is TGTGCCAGCAGCGCCAGTACAGGGGGCGACTACAATGAGCAGTTCTTC.

This chain uses TRBV12-3 or TRBV12-4 with TRBJ1-2; possibly TRBD1 for D (5 bases). Trimming pared 3 bases from V and 5 bases from J, leaving 7 bases between. There are 12 residues in the CDR3. As DNA, the CDR3 is TGTGCCAGCAGTTTTTCAGGGTATGGCTACACCTTC. Its translation is CASSFSGYGYTF.

The gene calls are TRBV5-1 and TRBJ2-7; 7 positions match TRBD1. The CDR3 is made up of 16 amino acids. The V gene end was trimmed by 3 bases and the J gene end by 0 bases; junction bases not matched to a gene: 9. Germline V gene sequence: CDR1 SGHRS, CDR2 YFSETQ. In DNA form, the CDR3 reads TGCGCCAGCAGCTCCGGGACAGCCGACACCTCCTACGAGCAGTACTTC. It translates to CASSSGTADTSYEQYF.